This T cell receptor (beta chain) is from a study of T cell responses to AZD1222 COVID-19 vaccine (dated by TCRdb to the early 2020s). In terms of the full investigation: AZD1222 recipients with second doses at about 4 weeks or about 12 weeks were pooled, because spike-specific TCR depth and breadth did not differ between schedules. A total of 230 to 250 trial participants underwent TCR sequencing, of whom 200 to 220 received two doses of AZD1222 and about 26 received two doses of the MenACWY control vaccine. Trial participants were enrolled by age into subgroups of 18-55, 56-69 and 70-plus years, and around 150, 29 and 61 TCR-sequenced participants, respectively, were included in these subgroups.

Details on this clone: No antigen is known for it. Per-nucleotide qualities are absent, and no much larger clonotype sits a single base away.

The CDR3 regions of human TCRbeta chains were analyzed by immunosequencing. As for the original processing: Repertoire TCRs were matched against a reference library of SARS-CoV-2-specific TCRs generated with the MIRA antigen-specificity platform. Breadth was defined as the fraction of unique TCRs that were SARS-CoV-2-associated, and depth was defined as the fraction of total T cells that were SARS-CoV-2-associated. Using the MIRA data, each spike-specific TCR was assigned both to the spike region to which the TCR was reactive and to a CD4 or CD8 class. Log10-transformed breadth and depth values were compared by one-way ANOVA with Sidak's multiple comparisons tests. Entries here come from immuneACCESS through TCRdb and include only in-frame sequences with V and J called. Some clones fail to appear in such tables; in the studies checked, an unresolved V gene covers under half of the shortfall, and the cause of the remainder is unknown. The V and J calls and clone size come from that table; D and trimming were worked out from the DNA. The sample yields some 83,000 clones; about 87% were counted once. In total, the top ten clones hold more than 5% of the sample.

The intended sense of this specimen's time point label: baseline before first vaccination. Vaccinee samples came from UK trials COV001 and COV002, including a single-blind randomized controlled phase 2/3 trial of AZD1222 (ChAdOx1 nCoV-19) in healthy adults. For TCRbeta chain sequencing, PBMC samples from trial participants were taken at day 0 and at day 28 after the second dose. Results the study describes overall, beyond this receptor: The 56-69-year group was small, and its depth increase did not reach significance, likely because of low power. The vaccine-associated CD4 TCRs covered the entire spike protein, and the dominant responses fell in regions 160-218 and 743-854. Conclusions about previously exposed vaccinees are limited because only a handful of AZD1222 recipients were SARS-CoV-2 seropositive at baseline. No day 14 peak-response samples were available, so repertoires were characterized only after the peak T cell response. After two AZD1222 doses, spike-specific TCR breadth and depth were significantly higher than at day 0 and than in MenACWY recipients. Most participants were white British and females outnumbered males, and the authors suggested that clonal diversity may have been underestimated. Reportedly, almost half of the unique spike-specific TCRs recognized epitopes lying outside the regions that are mutated in the B.1.351 and B.1.1.7 variants.

This sequence originates from an adult in good health. Sequenced here: peripheral blood, sampled on day 0 of AZD1222 vaccination.

The CDR3 region has the sequence CATSDLLSGQVDYEQYF. At the DNA level, the sequence is TGTGCCACCAGTGATTTGCTCTCGGGACAGGTAGACTACGAGCAGTACTTC. The V and J genes are TRBV24-1 and TRBJ2-7; 8 bases in between match TRBD1. From the cysteine through the phenylalanine, the CDR3 covers 17 amino acids. Left in the record is the CDR3 DNA by itself, 51 bases read in frame from the first base. Here V drops 0 bases and J drops 3 bases, and the junction holds 9 bases not matched to any gene. CDR1 KGHDR and CDR2 SFDVKD are derived from the germline V gene.